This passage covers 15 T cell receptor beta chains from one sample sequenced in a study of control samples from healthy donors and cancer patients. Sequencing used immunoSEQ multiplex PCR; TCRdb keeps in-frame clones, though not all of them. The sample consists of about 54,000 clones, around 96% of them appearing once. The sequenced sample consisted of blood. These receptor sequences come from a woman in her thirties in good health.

In DNA, the CDR3 is TGTGCCAGCAGCTCGTCGACGCAGGTAGACACAGATACGCAGTATTTT. This sequence encodes CASSSSTQVDTDTQYF. The chain recombines TRBV7-9 with TRBJ2-3; D remains ambiguous. V lost 4 bases to trimming and J lost 2 bases, with 16 bases between them. Germline CDR1 SEHNR, CDR2 FQNEAQ (reference sequence). CDR3 length: 16 amino acids.

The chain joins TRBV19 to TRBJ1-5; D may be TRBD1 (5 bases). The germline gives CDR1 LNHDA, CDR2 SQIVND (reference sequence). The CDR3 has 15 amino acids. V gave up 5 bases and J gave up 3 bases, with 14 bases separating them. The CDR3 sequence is CASSPGDRYNQPQHF. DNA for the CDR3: TGTGCCAGTAGTCCGGGGGACCGTTACAATCAGCCCCAGCATTTT.

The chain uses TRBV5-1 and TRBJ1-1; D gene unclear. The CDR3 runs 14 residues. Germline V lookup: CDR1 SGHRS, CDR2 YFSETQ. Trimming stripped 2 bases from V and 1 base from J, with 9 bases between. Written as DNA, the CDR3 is TGCGCCAGCAGCTTTCGCAGGCCGAACACTGAAGCTTTCTTT. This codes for CASSFRRPNTEAFF.

The CDR3 protein is CASSQGGSGNTEAFF. CDR3 nucleotide sequence: TGCGCCAGCAGCCAAGGCGGAAGTGGGAACACTGAAGCTTTCTTT. The rearrangement links TRBV4-1 to TRBJ1-1; D not resolved. CDR1 and CDR2 from the germline V gene are MGHRA and YSYEKL. Trimming took 1 base from V and 1 from J, leaving 10 bases between them. The CDR3 loop spans 15 amino acids.

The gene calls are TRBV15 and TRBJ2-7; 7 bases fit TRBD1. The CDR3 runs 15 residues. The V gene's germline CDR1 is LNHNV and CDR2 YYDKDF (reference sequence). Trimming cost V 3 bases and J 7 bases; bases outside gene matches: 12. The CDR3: CATSSAKDRVWEQYF. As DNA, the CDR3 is TGTGCCACCAGCAGTGCAAAAGACAGGGTGTGGGAGCAGTACTTC.

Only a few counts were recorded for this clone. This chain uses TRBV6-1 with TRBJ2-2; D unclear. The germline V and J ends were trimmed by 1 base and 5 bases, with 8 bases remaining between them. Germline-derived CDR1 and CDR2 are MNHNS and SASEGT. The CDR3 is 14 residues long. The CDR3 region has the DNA TGTGCCAGCAGTGAAGTTGGGGATACCGGGGAGCTGTTTTTT. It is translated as CASSEVGDTGELFF.

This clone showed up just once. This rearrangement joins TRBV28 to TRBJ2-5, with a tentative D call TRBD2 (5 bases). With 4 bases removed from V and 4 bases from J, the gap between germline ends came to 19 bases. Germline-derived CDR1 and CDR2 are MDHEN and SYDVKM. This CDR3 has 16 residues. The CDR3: CASSSLPRGRPETQYF. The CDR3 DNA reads TGTGCCAGCAGTTCCCTCCCCCGGGGTCGCCCAGAGACCCAGTACTTC.

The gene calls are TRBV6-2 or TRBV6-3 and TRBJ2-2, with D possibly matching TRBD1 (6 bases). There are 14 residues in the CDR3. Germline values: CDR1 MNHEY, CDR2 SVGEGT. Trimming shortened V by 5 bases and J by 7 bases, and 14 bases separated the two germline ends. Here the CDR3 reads CASSHPTGYGELFF. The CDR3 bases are TGTGCCAGCAGTCACCCTACAGGGTACGGGGAGCTGTTTTTT.

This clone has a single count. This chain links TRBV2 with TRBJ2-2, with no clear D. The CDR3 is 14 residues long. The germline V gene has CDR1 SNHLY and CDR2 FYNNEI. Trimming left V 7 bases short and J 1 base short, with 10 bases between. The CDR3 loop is CASKATQNTGELFF. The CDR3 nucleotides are TGTGCCAGCAAAGCGACACAGAACACCGGGGAGCTGTTTTTT.

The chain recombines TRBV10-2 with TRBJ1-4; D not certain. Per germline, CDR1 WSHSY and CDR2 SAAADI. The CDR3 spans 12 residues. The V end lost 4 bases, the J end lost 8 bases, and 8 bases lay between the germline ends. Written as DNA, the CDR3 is TGCGCCAGCAGTGCACTGGGAGAAAAACTGTTTTTT. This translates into CASSALGEKLFF.

The CDR3 coding sequence is TGCGCCAGCAGCTTGGGACAGCCCCAAGAGACCCAGTACTTC. Translated, it gives CASSLGQPQETQYF. V and J are TRBV5-1 and TRBJ2-5; possibly TRBD1 for D (5 bases). The CDR3 spans 14 residues. V shed 0 bases and J shed 1 base, with 7 bases lying between them. The germline gives CDR1 SGHRS, CDR2 YFSETQ.

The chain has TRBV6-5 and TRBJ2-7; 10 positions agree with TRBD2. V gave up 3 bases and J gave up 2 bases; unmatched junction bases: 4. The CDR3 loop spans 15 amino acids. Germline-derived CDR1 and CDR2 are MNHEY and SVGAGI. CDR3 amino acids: CASSYAAGGPYEQYF. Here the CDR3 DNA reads TGTGCCAGCAGTTATGCAGCGGGAGGGCCCTACGAGCAGTACTTC.

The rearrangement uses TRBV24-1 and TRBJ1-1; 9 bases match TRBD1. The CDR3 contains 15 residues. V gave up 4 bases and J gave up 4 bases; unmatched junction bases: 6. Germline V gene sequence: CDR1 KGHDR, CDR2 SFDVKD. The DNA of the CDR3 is TGTGCCACCAGTGACAATACAGGGGGCGGCACTGAAGCTTTCTTT. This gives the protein CATSDNTGGGTEAFF.

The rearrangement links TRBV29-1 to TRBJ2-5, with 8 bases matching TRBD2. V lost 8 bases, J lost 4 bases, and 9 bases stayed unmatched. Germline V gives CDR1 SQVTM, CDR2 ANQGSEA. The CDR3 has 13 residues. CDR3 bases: TGCAGCTCTGAAGTCCTAGCGGGAGAGACCCAGTACTTC. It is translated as CSSEVLAGETQYF.

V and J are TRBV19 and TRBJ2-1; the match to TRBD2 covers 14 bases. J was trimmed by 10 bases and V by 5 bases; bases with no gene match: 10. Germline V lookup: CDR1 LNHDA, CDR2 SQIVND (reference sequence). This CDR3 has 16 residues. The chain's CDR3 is CASSSGTSGGRGEQFF. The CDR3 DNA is TGTGCCAGTAGTTCCGGGACTAGCGGGGGCCGGGGGGAGCAGTTCTTC.